This T cell receptor beta chain was captured in a study of blood T cell repertoires in COVID-19. Background on the study: Specimens from acute and convalescent COVID-19 originated in the United States, Italy and Spain. In each case, the material was cDNA or gDNA derived from T cells, B-cell-depleted T cells, or PBMCs.

In the study's own analysis: Amplification of reference gene primers was used by the study to estimate nucleated cell counts. Generated by immunoSEQ multiplex PCR, the TCRdb table keeps only in-frame clones and is missing some. D and trimming were read from the DNA, whereas the V and J calls and clone size are those reported in that table. This table has tens of thousands of clones, 80% to 90% appearing once. CDR3 length: 13 residues. Trimming took 10 bases from V and 5 from J, leaving 16 bases between them. CDR1 is LNHDA, CDR2 SQIVND, per germline (reference sequence). This sequence joins TRBV19 and TRBJ2-3, with D possibly being TRBD1 (7 bases). This receptor was obtained from a man older than 75 with acute or convalescent COVID-19. Sequencing was carried out using peripheral blood. CDR3 sequence: CATSQGGGDTQYF. The CDR3 DNA follows: TGTGCCACCTCGCAGGGGGGAGGAGATACGCAGTATTTT.